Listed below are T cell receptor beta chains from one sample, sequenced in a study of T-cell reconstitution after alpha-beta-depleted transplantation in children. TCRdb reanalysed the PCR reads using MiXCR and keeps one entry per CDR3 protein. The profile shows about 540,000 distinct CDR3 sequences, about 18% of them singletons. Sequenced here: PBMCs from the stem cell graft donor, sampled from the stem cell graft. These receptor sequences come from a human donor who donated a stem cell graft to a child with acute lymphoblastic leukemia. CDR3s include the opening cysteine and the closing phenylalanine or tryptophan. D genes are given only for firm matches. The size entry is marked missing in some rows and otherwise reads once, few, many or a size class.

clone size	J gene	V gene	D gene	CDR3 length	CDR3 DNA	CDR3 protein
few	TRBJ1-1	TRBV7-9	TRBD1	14	TGTGCCAGCACTGTCCCGGACAGGGATGATGAAGCTTTCTTT	CASTVPDRDDEAFF
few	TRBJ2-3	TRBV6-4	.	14	TGTGCCAGCGGAGCGACAGCGGGCACAGATACGCAGTATTTT	CASGATAGTDTQYF
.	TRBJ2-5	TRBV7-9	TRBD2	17	TGTGCCAGCAGCTCTATGACTAGCGGGAGGGCCGGAGAGACCCAGTACTTC	CASSSMTSGRAGETQYF
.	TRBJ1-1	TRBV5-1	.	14	TGCGCCAGCAGGACCTCAGGGGCCGGGACTGAAGCTTTCTTT	CASRTSGAGTEAFF
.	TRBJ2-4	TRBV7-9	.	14	TGTGCCAGCAGCTTCGGCCCTGGGGAAAACATTCAGTACTTC	CASSFGPGENIQYF
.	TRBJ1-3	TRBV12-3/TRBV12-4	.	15	TGTGCCAGCAGTTTCGACGGCCTCTCTGGAAACACCATATATTTT	CASSFDGLSGNTIYF
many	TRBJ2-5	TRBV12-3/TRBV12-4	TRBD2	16	TGTGCCAGCAGTTTGGGGGGAGGACTAGCGGAAGAGACCCAGTACTTC	CASSLGGGLAEETQYF
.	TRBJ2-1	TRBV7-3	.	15	TGTGCCAGCAGCTTCACCGGAGCCCCGAGAAATGAGCAGTTCTTC	CASSFTGAPRNEQFF
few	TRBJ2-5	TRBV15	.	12	TGTGCCACCAGCAGACCCAAGGAGACCCAGTACTTC	CATSRPKETQYF
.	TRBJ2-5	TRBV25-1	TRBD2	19	TGTGCCAGCAGTGAATATCGGACTAGCGGTTCGTGGGGGGTTGCGACCCAGTACTTC	CASSEYRTSGSWGVATQYF
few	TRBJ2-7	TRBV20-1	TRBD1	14	TGCAGTGCTAGGGGCTTCCGGGACAGCTACGAGCAGTACTTC	CSARGFRDSYEQYF